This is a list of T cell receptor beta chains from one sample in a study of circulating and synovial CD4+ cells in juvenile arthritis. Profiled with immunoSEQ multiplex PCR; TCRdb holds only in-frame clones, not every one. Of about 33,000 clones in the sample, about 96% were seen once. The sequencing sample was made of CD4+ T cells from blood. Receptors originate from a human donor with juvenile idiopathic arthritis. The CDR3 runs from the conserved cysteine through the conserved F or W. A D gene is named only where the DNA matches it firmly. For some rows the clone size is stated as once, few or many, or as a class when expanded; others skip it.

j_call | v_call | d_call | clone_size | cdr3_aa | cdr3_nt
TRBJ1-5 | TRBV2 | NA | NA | CASSLEAGDQPQHF | TGTGCCAGCAGTCTGGAGGCGGGCGATCAGCCCCAGCATTTT
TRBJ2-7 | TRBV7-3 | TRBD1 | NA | CASSRAPDRGLYEQYF | TGTGCCAGCAGCCGAGCGCCGGACAGGGGGCTTTACGAGCAGTACTTC
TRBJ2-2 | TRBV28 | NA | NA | CASSLYPGDTTGELFF | TGTGCCAGCAGTTTATATCCAGGGGACACCACCGGGGAGCTGTTTTTT
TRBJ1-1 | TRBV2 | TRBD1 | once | CASSALWDRDAFF | TGTGCCAGCAGTGCCCTCTGGGACAGGGACGCTTTCTTT
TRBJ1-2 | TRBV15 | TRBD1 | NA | CATSSRQGDYGYTF | TGTGCCACCAGCAGCAGACAGGGGGACTATGGCTACACCTTC
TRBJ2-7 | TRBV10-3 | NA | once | CATGLGGYEQYF | TGTGCCACGGGGCTAGGAGGGTACGAGCAGTACTTC
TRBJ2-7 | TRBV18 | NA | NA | CASSHPNREGEQYF | TGTGCCAGCTCCCACCCAAACAGGGAAGGCGAGCAGTACTTC
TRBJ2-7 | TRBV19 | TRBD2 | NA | CASSQGTSGSSYEQYF | TGTGCCAGTAGCCAGGGGACTAGCGGGAGCTCCTACGAGCAGTACTTC
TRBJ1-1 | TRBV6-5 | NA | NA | CASSPRRGEAFF | TGTGCCAGCAGCCCCCGACGGGGTGAAGCTTTCTTT
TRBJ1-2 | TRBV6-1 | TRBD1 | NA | CASSEASGQGPSLF | TGTGCCAGCAGTGAAGCTTCAGGACAGGGGCCTTCCCTTTTC
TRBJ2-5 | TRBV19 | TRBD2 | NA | CASSIVGGPGTQYF | TGTGCCAGTAGTATTGTGGGAGGGCCAGGGACCCAGTACTTC
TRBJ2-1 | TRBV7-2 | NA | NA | CASSPPGIEQFF | TGTGCCAGCAGCCCACCGGGAATTGAGCAGTTCTTC
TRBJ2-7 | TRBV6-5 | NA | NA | CASSRRVSYEQYF | TGTGCCAGCAGCCGCAGGGTCTCCTACGAGCAGTACTTC
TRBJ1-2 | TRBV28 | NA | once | CASSYPRDYGYTF | TGTGCCAGCAGTTATCCCAGGGACTATGGCTACACCTTC
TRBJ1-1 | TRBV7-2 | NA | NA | CASSLTGGTEAFF | TGTGCCAGCAGCTTAACGGGGGGAACTGAAGCTTTCTTT
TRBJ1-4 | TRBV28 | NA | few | CASSLLLQNEKLFF | TGTGCCAGCAGTTTACTGCTACAGAATGAAAAACTGTTTTTT
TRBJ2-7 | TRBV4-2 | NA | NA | CASSQELTYANSYEQYF | TGTGCCAGCAGCCAAGAACTAACGTATGCGAACTCCTACGAGCAGTACTTC
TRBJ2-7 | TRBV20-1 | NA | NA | CSARRSYEQYF | TGCAGTGCTAGGCGTTCCTACGAGCAGTACTTC
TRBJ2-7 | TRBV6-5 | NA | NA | CASSYSLAGAYEQYF | TGTGCCAGCAGTTACTCGTTGGCCGGAGCCTACGAGCAGTACTTC
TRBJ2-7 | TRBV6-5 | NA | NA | CASRGGGDRQYF | TGTGCCAGCAGAGGAGGGGGGGACCGGCAGTACTTC
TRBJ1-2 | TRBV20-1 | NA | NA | CSATGDYGYTF | TGCAGTGCTACAGGGGACTATGGCTACACCTTC
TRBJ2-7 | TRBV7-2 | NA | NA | CASSFSFGGREQYF | TGTGCCAGCAGCTTTAGTTTTGGAGGCCGGGAGCAGTACTTC
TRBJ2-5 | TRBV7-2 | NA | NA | CASSFGGGSSTQYF | TGTGCCAGCAGCTTCGGGGGAGGCTCCAGTACCCAGTACTTC
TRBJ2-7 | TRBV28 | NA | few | CAGATSSYEQYF | TGTGCGGGGGCTACGAGCTCCTACGAGCAGTACTTC
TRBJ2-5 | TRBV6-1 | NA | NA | CASLRGWPETQYF | TGTGCCAGCTTAAGAGGCTGGCCAGAGACCCAGTACTTC
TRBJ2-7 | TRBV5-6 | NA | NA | CASSLGRERYYEQYF | TGTGCCAGCAGCTTGGGACGGGAAAGGTACTACGAGCAGTACTTC